This passage covers 17 T cell receptor beta chains from one sample sequenced in a study of blood T cell repertoires in COVID-19. Assay: immunoSEQ multiplex PCR; the TCRdb copy retains only in-frame clones and omits some. The sample lists roughly 230,000 clones; roughly 84% were seen once. Input material: peripheral blood. The receptor source for this set is a woman in her forties or fifties with acute or convalescent COVID-19.

This clone has a single count. The genes are TRBV6-6 and TRBJ2-1; possible D gene TRBD2, 6 bases. Trimming left V 0 bases short and J 4 bases short, with 13 bases between. CDR3 length: 16 residues. The germline V gene has CDR1 MNHNY and CDR2 SVGAGI (reference sequence). The CDR3, as DNA: TGTGCCAGCAGTTACTCGGCGTCTAGCGCTTACAATGAGCAGTTCTTC. This encodes CASSYSASSAYNEQFF.

The chain employs TRBV11-2 and TRBJ1-2, with 7 nucleotides matching TRBD1. CDR1 and CDR2 (germline): SGHAT, FQNNGV. This CDR3 is built from 13 residues. J lost 4 bases, V lost 6 bases, and 5 bases had no gene match. CDR3 sequence reads: CASRNRDSYGYTF. The CDR3 DNA is TGTGCCAGCAGAAACCGGGACAGCTATGGCTACACCTTC.

This chain uses TRBV28 with TRBJ2-1; 8 bases fit TRBD2. CDR3 length equals 16 residues. V lost 1 base and J lost 3; bases outside the gene matches: 5. From germline, CDR1 is MDHEN and CDR2 SYDVKM. Written as DNA, the CDR3 is TGTGCCAGCAGTTTATACACGGGAGGGCGCTACAATGAGCAGTTCTTC. This translates into CASSLYTGGRYNEQFF.

The chain carries TRBV7-2 and TRBJ2-5; 11 positions match TRBD2. The CDR3 is 16 amino acids. Looked up from germline, CDR1 is SGHTA and CDR2 is FQGNSA. The V gene end was trimmed by 5 bases and the J gene end by 4 bases; junction bases not matched to a gene: 9. This chain's CDR3 is CASSRLAGGGSETQYF. In nucleotides, the CDR3 is TGTGCCAGCAGCCGTTTAGCGGGAGGGGGTTCAGAGACCCAGTACTTC.

This chain joins TRBV7-2 and TRBJ2-5; TRBD1 matches 8 bases. Trimming at V came to 5 bases and at J to 1 base, leaving 3 bases not matched to a gene. The CDR3 length is 14 residues. Germline V CDR1 and CDR2: SGHTA, FQGNSA. The CDR3: CASSKDRVQETQYF. The CDR3 region has the DNA TGTGCCAGCAGCAAGGACAGGGTCCAAGAGACCCAGTACTTC. The complete variable domain, with remaining parts taken from reference TRBV7-2 and TRBJ2-5, reads GAGVSQSPSNKVTEKGKDVELRCDPISGHTALYWYRQSLGQGLEFLIYFQGNSAPDKSGLPSDRFSAERTGGSVSTLTIQRTQQEDSAVYLCASSKDRVQETQYFGPGTRLLVL.

The chain links TRBV29-1 to TRBJ2-5, with TRBD1 identical over 10 bases. J gave up 5 bases and V 3 bases, and 9 bases lay outside the gene matches. Germline CDR1 is SQVTM and CDR2 is ANQGSEA. This CDR3 spans 15 amino acids. CDR3 DNA: TGCAGCGTTGATATCCCGACAGGGGGCAGGGAGACCCAGTACTTC. As protein: CSVDIPTGGRETQYF.

The sample holds a few counts of this clone. This chain joins TRBV28 and TRBJ2-7, with TRBD1 as a possible D gene (6 bases). Germline V lookup: CDR1 MDHEN, CDR2 SYDVKM. The CDR3 contains 14 residues. The V end lost 1 base, the J end lost 0 bases, and 7 bases lay between the germline ends. This chain's CDR3 is CASSLLDSSYEQYF. CDR3 sequence (DNA): TGTGCCAGCAGTTTATTGGACAGCTCCTACGAGCAGTACTTC.

Only one count was recorded for this clone. The chain is built from TRBV27 and TRBJ1-1; D perhaps matches TRBD1 (6 bases). The CDR3 contains 14 residues. CDR1 and CDR2 (germline): MNHEY, SMNVEV (reference sequence). V lost 6 bases and J lost 3, with 14 bases in between. CDR3 loop: CASSMDRFDTEAFF. In DNA form, the CDR3 reads TGTGCCAGCAGCATGGACAGATTTGACACTGAAGCTTTCTTT.

The chain couples TRBV19 to TRBJ1-5, with 10 bases matching TRBD1. This CDR3 is built from 14 residues. With 3 bases clipped from V and 7 bases from J, the junction kept 3 bases outside the gene matches. From germline, CDR1 is LNHDA and CDR2 SQIVND (reference sequence). The CDR3 bases are TGTGCCAGTAGTATGGGACAGGGGTTCCAGCCCCAGCATTTT. Its protein is CASSMGQGFQPQHF. Using reference TRBV19 and TRBJ1-5 for the parts outside the CDR3, the full variable domain is DGGITQSPKYLFRKEGQNVTLSCEQNLNHDAMYWYRQDPGQGLRLIYYSQIVNDFQKGDIAEGYSVSREKKESFPLTVTSAQKNPTAFYLCASSMGQGFQPQHFGDGTRLSIL.

This sequence joins TRBV6-2 or TRBV6-3 and TRBJ1-1; a possible D gene is TRBD1 (6 bases). This CDR3 has 14 residues. The germline V and J ends were trimmed by 2 bases and 1 base, with 8 bases remaining between them. The germline CDR1 and CDR2 sequences are MNHEY and SVGEGT. The CDR3 reads CASSYAGENTEAFF. The DNA of the CDR3 is TGTGCCAGCAGTTACGCAGGGGAGAACACTGAAGCTTTCTTT.

CDR3 sequence (DNA): TGTGCCAGCAGGGACAACAGGGATCAGCCCCAGCATTTT. It is translated as CASRDNRDQPQHF. V gene TRBV6-6 combines with J gene TRBJ1-5; tentatively, D is TRBD1 (6 bases). Between the trimmed V and J ends, which lost 6 bases and 5 bases, there was a span of 11 bases. This CDR3 contains 13 residues. The germline V gene encodes CDR1 MNHNY and CDR2 SVGAGI (reference sequence).

This clone appeared a few times. Different DNA sequences within this sample yield the same CDR3. This chain joins TRBV3-1 (or the pseudogene TRBV3-2) and TRBJ1-2; D not certain. The length of the CDR3 is 11 residues. Germline values: CDR1 LGHDT, CDR2 YNNKEL (reference sequence). V dropped 9 bases and J dropped 4 bases, with 9 bases sitting between them. As DNA, the CDR3 is TGTGCCAGTGGAGCGAGCTATGGCTACACCTTC. Its protein product is CASGASYGYTF.

The chain links TRBV11-2 to TRBJ1-6; 7 bases align to TRBD1. Germline CDR1 reads SGHAT; CDR2 reads FQNNGV. This CDR3 spans 19 amino acids. J lost 9 bases, V lost 0 bases, and 17 bases had no gene match. The CDR3 region is CASSLDQVGRNRGGSPLHF. For the CDR3, the DNA is TGTGCCAGCAGCTTAGATCAAGTAGGGAGGAACAGGGGTGGTTCACCCCTCCACTTT.

The chain joins TRBV28 to TRBJ2-1, with TRBD1 matching over 8 bases. Germline CDR1 reads MDHEN; CDR2 reads SYDVKM. Germline trimming cut 4 bases from V and 6 bases from J; bases unmatched to any gene: 17. The CDR3 is 18 amino acids. The CDR3 DNA is TGTGCCAGCAGTTCCCCGAACTTAAGGACAGGGTCCGGCAATGAGCAGTTCTTC. This encodes CASSSPNLRTGSGNEQFF.

This clone has a handful of counts. This rearrangement joins TRBV2 to TRBJ2-2; 8 bases map to TRBD1. The junction had 2 bases not matched to a gene; V was cut back by 6 bases and J by 2 bases. The CDR3 sequence is 14 residues long. The germline V gene has CDR1 SNHLY and CDR2 FYNNEI. CDR3 loop: CASRTGVNTGELFF. DNA of the CDR3: TGTGCCAGCAGGACAGGGGTTAACACCGGGGAGCTGTTTTTT.

This chain joins TRBV30 and TRBJ2-7, with 9 positions matching TRBD2. CDR1 is GTSNPN and CDR2 is SVGIG in the germline V gene (reference sequence). The CDR3 is 15 residues long. Trimming at V came to 2 bases and at J to 6 bases, leaving 11 bases not matched to a gene. Written as DNA, the CDR3 is TGTGCCTGGAGTCCCCCCCTAGCGGGAACTATCGAGCAGTACTTC. This codes for CAWSPPLAGTIEQYF.

This clone was seen a handful of times. The J gene is TRBJ2-5, the V gene TRBV3-1 (or the pseudogene TRBV3-2); D not resolved. Trimming stripped 4 bases from V and 2 bases from J, with 17 bases between. Germline V gene data show CDR1 as LGHDT and CDR2 as YNNKEL (reference sequence). This CDR3 contains 16 residues. The CDR3 DNA sequence: TGTGCCAGCAGCCGGTCAGGTAACAGACGGCAAGAGACCCAGTACTTC. It translates to CASSRSGNRRQETQYF.